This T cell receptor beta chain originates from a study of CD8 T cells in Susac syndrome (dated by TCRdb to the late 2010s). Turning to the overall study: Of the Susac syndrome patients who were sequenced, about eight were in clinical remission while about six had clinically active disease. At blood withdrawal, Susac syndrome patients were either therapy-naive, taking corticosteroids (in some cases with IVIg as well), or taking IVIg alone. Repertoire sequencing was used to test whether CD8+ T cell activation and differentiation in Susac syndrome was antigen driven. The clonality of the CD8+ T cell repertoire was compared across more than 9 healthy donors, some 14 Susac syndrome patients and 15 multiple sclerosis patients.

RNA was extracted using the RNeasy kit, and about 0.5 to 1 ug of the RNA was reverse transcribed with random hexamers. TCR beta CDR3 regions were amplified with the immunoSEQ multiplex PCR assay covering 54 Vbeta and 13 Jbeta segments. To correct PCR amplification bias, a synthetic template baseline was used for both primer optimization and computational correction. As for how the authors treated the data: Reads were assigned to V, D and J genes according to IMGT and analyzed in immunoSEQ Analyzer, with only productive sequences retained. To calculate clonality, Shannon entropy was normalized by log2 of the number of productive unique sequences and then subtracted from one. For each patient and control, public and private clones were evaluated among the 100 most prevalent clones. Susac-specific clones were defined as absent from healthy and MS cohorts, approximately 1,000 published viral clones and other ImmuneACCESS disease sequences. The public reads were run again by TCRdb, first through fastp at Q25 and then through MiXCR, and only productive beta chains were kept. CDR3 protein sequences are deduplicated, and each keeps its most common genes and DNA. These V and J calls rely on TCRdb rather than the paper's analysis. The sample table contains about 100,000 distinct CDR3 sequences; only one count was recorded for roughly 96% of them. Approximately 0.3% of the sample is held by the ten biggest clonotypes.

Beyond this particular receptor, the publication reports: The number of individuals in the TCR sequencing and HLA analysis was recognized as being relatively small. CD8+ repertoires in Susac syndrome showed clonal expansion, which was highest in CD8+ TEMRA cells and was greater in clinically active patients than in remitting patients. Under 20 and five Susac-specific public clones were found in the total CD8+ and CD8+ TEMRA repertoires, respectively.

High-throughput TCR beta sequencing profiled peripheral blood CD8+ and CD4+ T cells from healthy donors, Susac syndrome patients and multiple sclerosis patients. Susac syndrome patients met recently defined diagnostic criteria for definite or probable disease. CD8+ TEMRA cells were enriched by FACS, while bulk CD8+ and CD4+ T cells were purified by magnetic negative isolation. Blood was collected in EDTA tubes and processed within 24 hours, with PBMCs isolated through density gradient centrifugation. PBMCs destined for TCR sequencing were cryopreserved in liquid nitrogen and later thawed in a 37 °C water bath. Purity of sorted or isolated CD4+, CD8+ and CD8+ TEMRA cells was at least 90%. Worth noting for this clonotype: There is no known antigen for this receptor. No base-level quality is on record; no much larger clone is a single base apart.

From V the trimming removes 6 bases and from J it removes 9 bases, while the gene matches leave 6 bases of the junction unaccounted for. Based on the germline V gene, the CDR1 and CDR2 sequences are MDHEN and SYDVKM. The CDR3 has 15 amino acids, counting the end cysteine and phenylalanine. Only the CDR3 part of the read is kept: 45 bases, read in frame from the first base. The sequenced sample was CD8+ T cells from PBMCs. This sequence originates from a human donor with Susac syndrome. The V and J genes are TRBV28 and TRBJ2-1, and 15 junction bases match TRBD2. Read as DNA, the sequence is TGTGCCAGCAGCCCGGGACTAGCGGGAGGTAGTGAGCAGTTCTTC. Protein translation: CASSPGLAGGSEQFF.